Following are 32 T cell receptor beta chains from one sample sequenced in a study of cytomegalovirus exposure and HLA in healthy donors. The PCR was carried out with 60 Vbeta primers and 13 Jbeta primers. Measured with immunoSEQ multiplex PCR; TCRdb has only the in-frame clones, and not every one. This repertoire shows about 60,000 clones, roughly 80% found once; its top ten account for approximately 3%. The specimen was PBMCs. The receptors derive from a woman between 25 and 40 years old in good health and CMV-seronegative.

This clone was detected only once. The V and J genes are TRBV9 and TRBJ2-1; D perhaps matches TRBD2 (6 bases). V lost 0 bases and J 6 bases, leaving 16 bases between the germline ends. The CDR3 is 16 residues long. Germline V gene data show CDR1 as SGDLS and CDR2 as YYNGEE. Here the CDR3 DNA reads TGTGCCAGCAGCGTAGATGGGGACTCCTTCGTCAATGAGCAGTTCTTC. Its protein product is CASSVDGDSFVNEQFF.

This chain links TRBV7-3 with TRBJ2-2; possibly TRBD1 for D (6 bases). The CDR3 consists of 14 residues. The germline CDR1 and CDR2 sequences are SGHTA and FQGTGA. The V and J ends lost 1 base and 6 bases respectively, with 9 bases between them. The CDR3 coding sequence is TGTGCCAGCAGCTTAATGGGGGCCTCCGGGGAGCTGTTTTTT. Translated: CASSLMGASGELFF.

The chain has TRBV12-5 and TRBJ1-1; D not certain. V shed 5 bases and J shed 1 base, with 14 bases lying between them. The CDR3 is made up of 15 amino acids. Germline V lookup: CDR1 LGHNT, CDR2 FRNRAP. Here the CDR3 DNA reads TGTGCTAGTGGTACCCAGAGAGGCGAGAACACTGAAGCTTTCTTT. Residues: CASGTQRGENTEAFF.

The chain joins TRBV19 to TRBJ2-2; D perhaps matches TRBD2 (5 bases). Trimming stripped 6 bases from V and 0 bases from J, with 11 bases between. From germline, CDR1 is LNHDA and CDR2 SQIVND (reference sequence). CDR3 length: 15 residues. The CDR3 sequence is CASRQGGPNTGELFF. CDR3 bases: TGTGCCAGTAGACAAGGAGGCCCGAACACCGGGGAGCTGTTTTTT.

J is TRBJ2-2 and V is TRBV7-9; D gene unclear. This CDR3 has 12 amino acids. Germline V gene lookup returns CDR1 SEHNR and CDR2 FQNEAQ (reference sequence). V lost 1 base and J lost 6, with 3 bases in between. The CDR3 nucleotides are TGTGCCAGCAGCTTAGAGCCCGGGGAGCTGTTTTTT. It encodes CASSLEPGELFF.

This clone was seen only a few times. V gene TRBV27 combines with J gene TRBJ2-1; TRBD1 matches at 7 bases. The CDR3 is 17 amino acids. Looked up from germline, CDR1 is MNHEY and CDR2 is SMNVEV (reference sequence). V was clipped by 5 bases and J by 3 bases; unmatched bases: 13. The CDR3 here is CASSKRQGGLLYNEQFF. In DNA, the CDR3 is TGTGCCAGCAGTAAAAGACAGGGTGGTCTTCTCTACAATGAGCAGTTCTTC.

The chain joins TRBV7-9 to TRBJ1-2; tentative D call: TRBD1 (6 bases). Germline values: CDR1 SEHNR, CDR2 FQNEAQ (reference sequence). V gave up 5 bases and J gave up 8 bases, with 15 bases separating them. There are 13 residues in the CDR3. CDR3 residues: CASSGTLIVGYTF. CDR3 in DNA: TGTGCCAGCAGCGGGACACTGATCGTCGGCTACACCTTC.

This rearrangement joins TRBV7-2 to TRBJ2-1; D possibly corresponds to TRBD1 (7 bases). Trimming cost V 8 bases and J 8 bases, with 19 bases left between them. The V gene's germline CDR1 is SGHTA and CDR2 FQGNSA. This CDR3 is 14 amino acids long. CDR3 region: CASGRQGGGDEQFF. The CDR3 nucleotides read TGTGCCAGCGGCCGACAGGGAGGCGGCGATGAGCAGTTCTTC.

This clone has a handful of counts. One end of the junction fails to match germline, which may point to a read error. The V call is TRBV7-9, the J call TRBJ2-1, with TRBD2 matching 8 bases. Looked up from germline, CDR1 is SEHNR and CDR2 is FQNEAQ (reference sequence). This CDR3 is built from 16 residues. The CDR3 is CSSSDTSGLSYNEQFF. CDR3 in DNA: TGTTCCAGCAGTGATACTAGCGGCCTGAGCTACAATGAGCAGTTCTTC.

The chain is built from TRBV7-2 and TRBJ1-2; no reliable D call. With 4 bases removed from V and 6 bases from J, the gap between germline ends came to 18 bases. This CDR3 is 15 amino acids long. CDR1 is SGHTA, CDR2 FQGNSA, per germline. The CDR3 DNA reads as TGTGCCAGCAGCTCCTACAAGCTAGAGGGCGATGGCTACACCTTC. As protein: CASSSYKLEGDGYTF.

To note about this clone: At one end the junction does not follow the germline gene, possibly because of a read error. The chain recombines TRBV6-1 with TRBJ2-3; 11 bases agree with TRBD2. Germline CDR1 reads MNHNS; CDR2 reads SASEGT. The CDR3 has 16 residues. The CDR3 loop reads CASSELDMASGGFIGF. The CDR3 nucleotides read TGTGCCAGCAGTGAACTTGATATGGCTAGCGGGGGGTTCATAGGTTTT.

This sequence joins TRBV4-1 and TRBJ1-2; a weak D match, TRBD1 (6 bases). V dropped 3 bases and J dropped 7 bases, with 12 bases sitting between them. Germline assignment: CDR1 MGHRA and CDR2 YSYEKL. The CDR3 spans 13 residues. CDR3 region: CASSHLTGVGYTF. Written as DNA, the CDR3 is TGCGCCAGCAGCCACCTGACAGGAGTTGGCTACACCTTC.

V gene TRBV10-2 combines with J gene TRBJ1-1; D is unresolved. V dropped 3 bases and J dropped 1 base, with 12 bases sitting between them. The CDR3 extends over 15 amino acids. Germline V CDR1 and CDR2: WSHSY, SAAADI. This CDR3 is CASSDSFSTNTEAFF. The CDR3 nucleotides read TGCGCCAGCAGTGATAGCTTTTCCACGAACACTGAAGCTTTCTTT.

The J gene is TRBJ1-2, the V gene TRBV27, with D uncertain. The CDR3 runs 16 residues. Germline CDR1 and CDR2: MNHEY and SMNVEV (reference sequence). V shed 2 bases and J shed 5 bases, with 18 bases lying between them. The CDR3 loop reads CASSLKAVHFLYGYTF. The CDR3 coding sequence is TGTGCCAGCAGTTTAAAGGCGGTTCACTTTTTATATGGCTACACCTTC.

This rearrangement joins TRBV4-3 to TRBJ2-3, with 14 nucleotides matching TRBD2. Germline lookup yields CDR1 LGHNA and CDR2 YSLEER. J lost 4 bases, V lost 1 base, and 4 bases had no gene match. The CDR3 is made up of 17 amino acids. CDR3 protein: CASSQGLAGGIADTQYF. CDR3 in DNA: TGCGCCAGCAGCCAAGGACTAGCGGGAGGGATCGCAGATACGCAGTATTTT.

This clone was seen more than once but under ten times. This chain links TRBV5-1 with TRBJ2-5; D might be TRBD1 (6 bases). Between the trimmed V and J ends, which lost 3 bases and 1 base, there was a span of 10 bases. The CDR3 contains 14 residues. Germline lookup yields CDR1 SGHRS and CDR2 YFSETQ. The CDR3, as DNA: TGCGCCAGCAGCTCAAACAGGGTCCAAGAGACCCAGTACTTC. It yields the protein CASSSNRVQETQYF. Combining the CDR3 with reference TRBV5-1 and TRBJ2-5 gives the whole variable domain KAGVTQTPRYLIKTRGQQVTLSCSPISGHRSVSWYQQTPGQGLQFLFEYFSETQRNKGNFPGRFSGRQFSNSRSEMNVSTLELGDSALYLCASSSNRVQETQYFGPGTRLLVL.

The V call is TRBV6-6, the J call TRBJ2-4; possibly TRBD2 for D (7 bases). From germline, CDR1 is MNHNY and CDR2 SVGAGI (reference sequence). The CDR3 is made up of 15 amino acids. The V gene lost 2 bases and the J gene lost 5 bases, with 13 bases spanning the gap. The CDR3 loop reads CASSYPEGGQNIQYF. The CDR3 DNA reads TGTGCCAGCAGTTACCCCGAGGGGGGGCAAAACATTCAGTACTTC.

The chain combines TRBV27 with TRBJ1-1; 8 bases align to TRBD1. The CDR3 runs to 15 residues. Germline V gives CDR1 MNHEY, CDR2 SMNVEV (reference sequence). V dropped 5 bases and J dropped 8; count of bases not matched to a gene: 13. CDR3 residues: CASSLGQGLPGEAFF. CDR3 sequence (DNA): TGTGCCAGCAGTCTAGGACAGGGCCTCCCAGGGGAAGCTTTCTTT.

The chain combines TRBV6-1 with TRBJ2-3; 12 nucleotides match TRBD2. The CDR3 sequence is 18 residues long. V shed 0 bases and J 3 bases; nucleotides not matched to a gene: 7. CDR1 and CDR2 (germline): MNHNS, SASEGT. CDR3 DNA sequence: TGTGCCAGCAGTGAAGCGCGGCTAGCGGGGGGGAGGACAGATACGCAGTATTTT. Translated, it gives CASSEARLAGGRTDTQYF.

This chain joins TRBV4-1 and TRBJ2-3; no firm D call. Germline values: CDR1 MGHRA, CDR2 YSYEKL. Between the trimmed V and J ends, which lost 1 base and 3 bases, there was a span of 5 bases. The CDR3 extends over 13 amino acids. The CDR3, as DNA: TGCGCCAGCAGCCAAGCCCTGACAGATACGCAGTATTTT. Residues: CASSQALTDTQYF.

This chain joins TRBV5-6 and TRBJ2-2, with 7 bases lining up with TRBD1. The CDR3 extends over 15 amino acids. The J segment lost 3 bases and the V segment lost 4 bases, leaving 6 bases of the junction unmatched. Germline-derived CDR1 and CDR2 are SGHDT and YYEEEE. As DNA, the CDR3 is TGTGCCAGCAGCCCTCGGACAGGATACACCGGGGAGCTGTTTTTT. This codes for CASSPRTGYTGELFF.

This chain joins TRBV27 and TRBJ2-7; the match to TRBD1 covers 9 bases. CDR1 and CDR2 from the germline V gene are MNHEY and SMNVEV (reference sequence). The CDR3 extends over 13 amino acids. V gave up 6 bases and J gave up 4 bases; unmatched junction bases: 4. The CDR3 protein is CASRGQGYYEQYF. As DNA, the CDR3 is TGTGCCAGCAGGGGACAGGGATATTACGAGCAGTACTTC.

The chain combines TRBV11-3 with TRBJ2-3; TRBD2 matches at 14 bases. Germline CDR1 is SGHNT and CDR2 is YENEEA. V lost 0 bases, J lost 8 bases, and 1 base stayed unmatched. This CDR3 region has 15 residues. The CDR3 DNA is TGTGCCAGCAGCTTAGAGGGACTAGCGGGGGCTACGCAGTATTTT. Translated: CASSLEGLAGATQYF.

The V gene is TRBV18, the J gene TRBJ2-7; 7 nucleotides line up with TRBD2. CDR3 size: 14 residues. V shed 2 bases and J 2 bases; nucleotides not matched to a gene: 3. Germline V lookup: CDR1 KGHSH, CDR2 LQKENI. Written as DNA, the CDR3 is TGTGCCAGCTCACCAGGGGAGGGGCCCTACGAGCAGTACTTC. Translating it yields CASSPGEGPYEQYF.

The rearrangement joins TRBV11-3 to TRBJ2-3; TRBD2 aligns across 13 bases. Germline V gives CDR1 SGHNT, CDR2 YENEEA. The CDR3 spans 16 residues. With 4 bases clipped from V and 4 bases from J, the junction kept 5 bases outside the gene matches. The chain's CDR3 is CASSYRTSGGADTQYF. CDR3 nucleotides: TGTGCCAGCAGCTACCGGACTAGCGGGGGTGCAGATACGCAGTATTTT.

The rearrangement joins TRBV7-2 to TRBJ1-2; D is possibly TRBD1 (5 bases). V was clipped by 1 base and J by 8 bases, with 14 bases between them. Germline CDR1 reads SGHTA; CDR2 reads FQGNSA. CDR3 length: 14 amino acids. The CDR3 sequence: CASSLGPQGSGYTF. DNA for the CDR3: TGTGCCAGCAGCTTAGGCCCCCAGGGTAGCGGCTACACCTTC.

The rearrangement links TRBV29-1 to TRBJ1-1, with 7 bases that match TRBD1. With V trimmed by 6 bases and J by 1 base, 14 bases remained unmatched. The CDR3 spans 16 residues. Germline-derived CDR1 and CDR2 are SQVTM and ANQGSEA. The DNA of the CDR3 is TGCAGCGTAAGTTACTCCGGGACAGTAAGGAACACTGAAGCTTTCTTT. This codes for CSVSYSGTVRNTEAFF.

In its sample, this clone was seen a few times. J is TRBJ2-2 and V is TRBV6-5; D may be TRBD1 (6 bases). The CDR3 runs to 14 residues. Germline V CDR1 and CDR2: MNHEY, SVGAGI. V dropped 2 bases and J dropped 3 bases, with 7 bases sitting between them. The CDR3 protein is CASSYKGDTGELFF. The CDR3 nucleotides read TGTGCCAGCAGTTACAAGGGGGACACCGGGGAGCTGTTTTTT.

The chain recombines TRBV5-1 with TRBJ1-4; perhaps TRBD1 as D (6 bases). Germline V gene lookup returns CDR1 SGHRS and CDR2 YFSETQ. The CDR3 covers 14 residues. Between the trimmed V and J ends, which lost 4 bases and 6 bases, there was a span of 13 bases. CDR3 nucleotides: TGCGCCAGCAGCATACAGGGAATAGATGAAAAACTGTTTTTT. Its protein is CASSIQGIDEKLFF.

The V and J genes are TRBV30 and TRBJ1-1; weak D call: TRBD1 (6 bases). The CDR3 contains 11 residues. Between the trimmed V and J ends, which lost 4 bases and 8 bases, there was a span of 11 bases. Germline CDR1 and CDR2: GTSNPN and SVGIG (reference sequence). The CDR3 sequence is CAWTRQEEAFF. CDR3 nucleotide sequence: TGTGCCTGGACCCGACAGGAGGAAGCTTTCTTT.

The chain links TRBV9 to TRBJ2-5; D perhaps matches TRBD1 (5 bases). CDR1 is SGDLS, CDR2 YYNGEE, per germline. The CDR3 loop spans 15 amino acids. V was cut by 1 base and J by 2 bases, with 12 bases left in between. CDR3 in amino acids: CASSVYDSSQETQYF. CDR3 nucleotide sequence: TGTGCCAGCAGCGTATACGACAGCTCACAAGAGACCCAGTACTTC. Variable domain in full (rest from reference TRBV9 and TRBJ2-5): DSGVTQTPKHLITATGQRVTLRCSPRSGDLSVYWYQQSLDQGLQFLIQYYNGEERAKGNILERFSAQQFPDLHSELNLSSLELGDSALYFCASSVYDSSQETQYFGPGTRLLVL.

The chain links TRBV7-2 to TRBJ2-6, with D unclear. This CDR3 has 16 residues. V was shortened by 0 bases and J by 0 bases, with 6 bases between the two germline ends. Germline-derived CDR1 and CDR2 are SGHTA and FQGNSA. CDR3 sequence reads: CASSLAAVSGANVLTF. In DNA form, the CDR3 reads TGTGCCAGCAGCTTAGCGGCCGTCTCTGGGGCCAACGTCCTGACTTTC.